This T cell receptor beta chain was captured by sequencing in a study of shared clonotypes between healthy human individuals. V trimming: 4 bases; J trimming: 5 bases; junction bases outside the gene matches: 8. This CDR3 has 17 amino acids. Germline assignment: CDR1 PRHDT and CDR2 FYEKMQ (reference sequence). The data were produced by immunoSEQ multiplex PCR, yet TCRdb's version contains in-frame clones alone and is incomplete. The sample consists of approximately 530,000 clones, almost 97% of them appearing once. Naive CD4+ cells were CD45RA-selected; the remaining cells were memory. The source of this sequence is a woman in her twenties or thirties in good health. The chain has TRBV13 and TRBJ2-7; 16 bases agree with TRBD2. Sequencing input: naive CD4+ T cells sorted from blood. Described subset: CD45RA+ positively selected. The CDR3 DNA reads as TGTGCCAGCAGCTGGGGGGGACTAGCGGGAGGGCCCCACGAGCAGTACTTC. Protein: CASSWGGLAGGPHEQYF. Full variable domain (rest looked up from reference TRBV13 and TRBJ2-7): AAGVIQSPRHLIKEKRETATLKCYPIPRHDTVYWYQQGPGQDPQFLISFYEKMQSDKGSIPDRFSAQQFSDYHSELNMSSLELGDSALYFCASSWGGLAGGPHEQYFGPGTRLTVT.